This TCR beta chain is from a study of CD8 T cells in Susac syndrome. As for the study in general: Patients with Susac syndrome who were sequenced included six with active disease and roughly 8 in remission.

The RNA, about 0.45 to 1 ug, was put through reverse transcription using random hexamers. TCRdb used MiXCR to reprocess the immunoSEQ multiplex PCR reads, holding one entry per CDR3 protein. The sample lists over 100,000 distinct CDR3 sequences; 96% were seen once. V gave up 4 bases and J gave up 2 bases; unmatched junction bases: 7. The germline V gene has CDR1 KGHSH and CDR2 LQKENI. The CDR3 is 15 amino acids. About this clonotype itself: Its antigen is currently unknown.

General study findings and limits: In Susac syndrome, the CD4+ T cell repertoires did not show clonal expansion.

This rearrangement joins TRBV18 to TRBJ2-7, with TRBD1 matching over 8 bases. Sequencing was performed on CD4+ T cells from PBMCs. The sequence came from a human donor with Susac syndrome. As DNA, the CDR3 is TGTGCCAGCTCACTTCCCGGGACAGGAGCCTACGAGCAGTACTTC. Its protein is CASSLPGTGAYEQYF.